This TCR beta chain is drawn from a study of blood T cell repertoires in COVID-19. Background on the study: The samples span acute and convalescent COVID-19 from the United States, Italy and Spain. PBMCs, B-cell-depleted T cells, or T cells provided the cDNA or gDNA that made up the material.

Germline assignment: CDR1 LGHNA and CDR2 YNFKEQ. Trimming at V came to 1 base and at J to 1 base, leaving 7 bases not matched to a gene. The CDR3 sequence is 17 residues long. Clones were read by immunoSEQ multiplex PCR, and TCRdb kept only the in-frame ones, dropping some. The sample has over 200,000 clones; approximately 90% are singletons. The clonotype originates from a man aged 30 to 39 with COVID-19, enrolled during active disease. V is TRBV4-2 and J is TRBJ2-1; the match to TRBD2 covers 7 bases. The sequencing input was peripheral blood. CDR3 in DNA: TGTGCCAGCAGCCAAGCTCGATTAGCGGGTTCCTACAATGAGCAGTTCTTC. As protein: CASSQARLAGSYNEQFF.